These 19 T cell receptor beta chains share one sample of origin, sequenced in a study of blood T cell repertoires in COVID-19. Produced via immunoSEQ multiplex PCR; TCRdb's table is partial and in-frame only. The table has roughly 200,000 clones, 81% seen once. What was sequenced was peripheral blood. These receptors were taken from a woman aged 40 to 50 with COVID-19, enrolled during active disease.

This chain joins TRBV2 and TRBJ1-4, with TRBD1 matching over 8 bases. Germline values: CDR1 SNHLY, CDR2 FYNNEI. V lost 7 bases and J lost 10; bases outside the gene matches: 8. The CDR3 contains 13 residues. The CDR3, as DNA: TGTGCCAGCACAGACAGGGGACGGAGAAAACTGTTTTTT. Its translation: CASTDRGRRKLFF.

The chain is built from TRBV19 and TRBJ1-1; TRBD1 aligns across 8 bases. V lost 7 bases and J lost 3; bases outside the gene matches: 7. The CDR3 loop spans 14 amino acids. Germline-derived CDR1 and CDR2 are LNHDA and SQIVND (reference sequence). The CDR3, as DNA: TGTGCCAGTACTACGACAGGGGCGTACACTGAAGCTTTCTTT. Encoded protein: CASTTTGAYTEAFF.

J is TRBJ1-3 and V is TRBV5-1, with no clear D. Trimming left V 4 bases short and J 0 bases short, with 14 bases between. This CDR3 comprises 16 residues. The V gene's germline CDR1 is SGHRS and CDR2 YFSETQ. The CDR3 sequence is CASSAFSGSSGNTIYF. The CDR3 DNA follows: TGCGCCAGCAGCGCCTTTTCGGGGAGCTCTGGAAACACCATATATTTT.

The rearrangement links TRBV5-6 to TRBJ1-2; D is uncertain. The V and J ends lost 4 bases and 4 bases respectively, with 8 bases between them. Germline V gene lookup returns CDR1 SGHDT and CDR2 YYEEEE. This CDR3 is 12 amino acids long. CDR3 sequence: CASSAYSYGYTF. The CDR3 DNA sequence: TGTGCCAGCAGCGCGTACAGCTATGGCTACACCTTC.

V gene TRBV5-1 combines with J gene TRBJ2-1, with TRBD2 matching 10 bases. The CDR3 sequence is 18 residues long. With V trimmed by 0 bases and J by 1 base, 7 bases remained unmatched. CDR1 is SGHRS, CDR2 YFSETQ, per germline. Here the CDR3 DNA reads TGCGCCAGCAGCTTGGCGGCTAGCGGGAGAGCTTCCTACAATGAGCAGTTCTTC. Translation gives CASSLAASGRASYNEQFF.

The chain uses TRBV7-8 and TRBJ2-2, with 14 nucleotides matching TRBD2. Germline trimming cut 5 bases from V and 6 bases from J; bases unmatched to any gene: 5. Per the germline V gene, CDR1 is SGHVS and CDR2 is FQNEAQ. The length of the CDR3 is 16 residues. The CDR3: CASSRRLAGGPGELFF. The DNA of the CDR3 is TGTGCCAGCAGCCGCAGACTAGCGGGAGGGCCCGGGGAGCTGTTTTTT.

The V and J genes are TRBV3-1 (or the pseudogene TRBV3-2) and TRBJ2-5; 7 nucleotides match TRBD2. With V trimmed by 1 base and J by 3 bases, 5 bases remained unmatched. CDR3 length: 15 residues. Germline CDR1 is LGHDT and CDR2 is YNNKEL (reference sequence). CDR3 sequence: CASSQGEGWEETQYF. The CDR3 nucleotides read TGTGCCAGCAGCCAAGGGGAGGGATGGGAAGAGACCCAGTACTTC.

This chain joins TRBV5-4 and TRBJ2-7; 7 bases line up with TRBD1. Germline lookup yields CDR1 SGHNT and CDR2 YYREEE (reference sequence). The length of the CDR3 is 15 residues. Trimming cost V 0 bases and J 4 bases; bases outside gene matches: 7. CDR3 coding DNA: TGTGCCAGCAGCTTGGCAGGGGGAGCATCTTACGAGCAGTACTTC. This gives the protein CASSLAGGASYEQYF.

The J gene is TRBJ2-7, the V gene TRBV15; no reliable D call. This CDR3 is 14 amino acids long. Germline V gives CDR1 LNHNV, CDR2 YYDKDF (reference sequence). Trimming took off 0 bases at V and 6 bases at J, with 12 bases between the two ends. The CDR3 is CATSRDHSGSEQYV. The CDR3 DNA is TGTGCCACCAGCAGAGATCATTCGGGTTCCGAGCAGTACGTC.

The rearrangement joins TRBV28 to TRBJ2-3, with 7 bases that match TRBD2. In germline, CDR1 is MDHEN, CDR2 SYDVKM. The CDR3 sequence is 15 residues long. The J segment lost 1 base and the V segment lost 8 bases, leaving 9 bases of the junction unmatched. The CDR3 DNA follows: TGTGCCAGCGGAAGACTAGCTCCGGGCACAGATACGCAGTATTTT. Amino acids: CASGRLAPGTDTQYF. Together with reference TRBV28 and TRBJ2-3, the CDR3 gives the full variable domain: DVKVTQSSRYLVKRTGEKVFLECVQDMDHENMFWYRQDPGLGLRLIYFSYDVKMKEKGDIPEGYSVSREKKERFSLILESASTNQTSMYLCASGRLAPGTDTQYFGPGTRLTVL.

The V call is TRBV18, the J call TRBJ1-5, with 7 nucleotides matching TRBD1. The CDR3 is made up of 17 amino acids. Trimming took 6 bases from V and 2 from J; bases not matched to a gene: 13. CDR1 is KGHSH, CDR2 LQKENI, per germline. The CDR3 bases are TGTGCCAGCTCGCAAACAGAATTAACAGGGGGCAATCAGCCCCAGCATTTT. This encodes CASSQTELTGGNQPQHF.

The CDR3 coding sequence is TGTGCCAGCAGCCCGACAGACAACACTGAAGCTTTCTTT. This translates into CASSPTDNTEAFF. The chain links TRBV4-2 to TRBJ1-1, with D possibly being TRBD1 (5 bases). V was pared by 4 bases and J by 2 bases, with 8 bases between. The CDR3 extends over 13 amino acids. Germline CDR1 LGHNA, CDR2 YNFKEQ.

The chain carries TRBV19 and TRBJ1-2; D unresolved. Germline CDR1 is LNHDA and CDR2 is SQIVND (reference sequence). This CDR3 is 16 amino acids long. V was trimmed by 3 bases and J by 1 base, leaving 15 bases between them. The CDR3 is CASSILAAERNYGYTF. The CDR3 coding sequence is TGTGCCAGTAGTATCCTGGCGGCAGAGCGTAACTATGGCTACACCTTC.

This clone came up a few times. The J gene is TRBJ1-5, the V gene TRBV19; 8 bases align to TRBD1. The CDR3 is 16 amino acids. From germline, CDR1 is LNHDA and CDR2 SQIVND (reference sequence). The junction had 13 bases not matched to a gene; V was cut back by 5 bases and J by 7 bases. The CDR3 spells CASSPTGAGAEQPQHF. The CDR3 coding sequence is TGTGCCAGTAGTCCGACAGGGGCGGGTGCTGAACAGCCCCAGCATTTT.

This chain uses TRBV6-5 with TRBJ1-5, with TRBD1 as a possible D gene (5 bases). Trimming cost V 5 bases and J 6 bases, with 11 bases left between them. From germline, CDR1 is MNHEY and CDR2 SVGAGI. The CDR3 totals 13 residues. DNA of the CDR3: TGTGCCAGCAGTCTTGATGGGGCTCAGCCCCAGCATTTT. This codes for CASSLDGAQPQHF.

This clone was observed a handful of times. V and J are TRBV5-4 and TRBJ1-3, with a weak D call TRBD1 (6 bases). V was shortened by 9 bases and J by 4 bases, with 11 bases between the two germline ends. Germline-derived CDR1 and CDR2 are SGHNT and YYREEE (reference sequence). The CDR3 runs to 12 residues. This CDR3 reads CAIQGFGNTIYF. CDR3 nucleotide sequence: TGTGCCATACAGGGATTCGGAAACACCATATATTTT.

The chain joins TRBV29-1 to TRBJ1-4; no reliable D call. Germline CDR1 reads SQVTM; CDR2 reads ANQGSEA. The V end lost 3 bases, the J end lost 5 bases, and 10 bases lay between the germline ends. The CDR3 totals 13 residues. For the CDR3, the DNA is TGCAGCGTTGATTGGGCAGTAAATGAAAAACTGTTTTTT. This sequence encodes CSVDWAVNEKLFF.

In this sample, this clone turned up once. This sequence joins TRBV7-8 and TRBJ1-1, with TRBD1 matching 7 bases. CDR3 length: 16 amino acids. The germline V gene encodes CDR1 SGHVS and CDR2 FQNEAQ. Losses at the gene ends were 1 base for V and 8 bases for J; bases not matched to a gene: 13. The CDR3 region has the DNA TGTGCCAGCAGCTTAGACAGGGGAACCCGGACCATGGAAGCTTTCTTT. Translating gives CASSLDRGTRTMEAFF.

The V and J genes are TRBV15 and TRBJ2-7; tentatively, D is TRBD1 (6 bases). The CDR3 covers 14 residues. Germline CDR1 LNHNV, CDR2 YYDKDF (reference sequence). V gave up 0 bases and J gave up 4 bases, with 10 bases separating them. The CDR3 DNA reads as TGTGCCACCAGCAGAGACCGGACAGTATACGAGCAGTACTTC. Translating it yields CATSRDRTVYEQYF.